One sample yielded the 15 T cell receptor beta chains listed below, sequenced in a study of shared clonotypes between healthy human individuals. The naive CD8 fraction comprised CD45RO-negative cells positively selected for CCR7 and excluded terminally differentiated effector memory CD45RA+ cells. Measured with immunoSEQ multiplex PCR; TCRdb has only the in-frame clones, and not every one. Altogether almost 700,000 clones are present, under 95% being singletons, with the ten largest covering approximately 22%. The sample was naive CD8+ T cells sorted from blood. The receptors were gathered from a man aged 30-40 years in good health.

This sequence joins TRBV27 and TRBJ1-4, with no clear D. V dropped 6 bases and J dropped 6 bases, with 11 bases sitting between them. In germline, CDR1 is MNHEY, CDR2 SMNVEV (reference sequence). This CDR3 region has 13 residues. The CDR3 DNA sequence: TGTGCCAGCAGGGGGAGGGTTGATGAAAAACTGTTTTTT. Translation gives CASRGRVDEKLFF.

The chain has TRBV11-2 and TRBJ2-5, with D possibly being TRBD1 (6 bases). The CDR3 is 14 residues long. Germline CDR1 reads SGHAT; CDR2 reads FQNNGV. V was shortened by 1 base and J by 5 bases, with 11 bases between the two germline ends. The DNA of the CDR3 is TGTGCCAGCAGCTTAGGGGCAGGGGTCGAGACCCAGTACTTC. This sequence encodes CASSLGAGVETQYF.

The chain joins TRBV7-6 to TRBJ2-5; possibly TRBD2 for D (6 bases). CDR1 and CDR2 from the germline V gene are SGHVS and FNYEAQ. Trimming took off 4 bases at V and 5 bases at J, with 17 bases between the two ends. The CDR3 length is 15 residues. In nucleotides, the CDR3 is TGTGCCAGCAGCTATCGGGAGACGGGTGCGGAGACCCAGTACTTC. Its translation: CASSYRETGAETQYF. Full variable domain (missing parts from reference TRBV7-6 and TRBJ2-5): GAGVSQSPRYKVTKRGQDVALRCDPISGHVSLYWYRQALGQGPEFLTYFNYEAQQDKSGLPNDRFSAERPEGSISTLTIQRTEQRDSAMYRCASSYRETGAETQYFGPGTRLLVL.

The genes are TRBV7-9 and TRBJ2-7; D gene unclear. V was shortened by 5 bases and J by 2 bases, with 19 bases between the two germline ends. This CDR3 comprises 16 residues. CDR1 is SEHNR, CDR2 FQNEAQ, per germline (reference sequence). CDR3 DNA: TGTGCCAGCAGCGCCTCTACGGGCAGTGGGGCCTACGAGCAGTACTTC. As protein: CASSASTGSGAYEQYF. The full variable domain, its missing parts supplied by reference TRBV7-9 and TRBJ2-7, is DTGVSQNPRHKITKRGQNVTFRCDPISEHNRLYWYRQTLGQGPEFLTYFQNEAQLEKSRLLSDRFSAERPKGSFSTLEIQRTEQGDSAMYLCASSASTGSGAYEQYFGPGTRLTVT.

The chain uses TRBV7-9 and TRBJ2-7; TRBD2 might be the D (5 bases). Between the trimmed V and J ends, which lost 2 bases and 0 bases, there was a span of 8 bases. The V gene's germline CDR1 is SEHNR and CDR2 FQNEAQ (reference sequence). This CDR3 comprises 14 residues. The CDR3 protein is CASSLLTNSYEQYF. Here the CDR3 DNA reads TGTGCCAGCAGCTTATTGACTAACTCCTACGAGCAGTACTTC.

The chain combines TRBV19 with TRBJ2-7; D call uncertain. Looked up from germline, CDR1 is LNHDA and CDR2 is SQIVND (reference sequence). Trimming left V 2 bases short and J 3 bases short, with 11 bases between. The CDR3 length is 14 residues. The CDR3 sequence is CASSITVTVYEQYF. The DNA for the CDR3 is TGTGCCAGTAGTATAACAGTGACCGTCTACGAGCAGTACTTC.

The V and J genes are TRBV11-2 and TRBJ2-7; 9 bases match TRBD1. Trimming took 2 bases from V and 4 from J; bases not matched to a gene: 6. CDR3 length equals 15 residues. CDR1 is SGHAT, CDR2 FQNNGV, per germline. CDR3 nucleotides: TGTGCCAGCAGCTTACCGGGACAGGGCCCTTACGAGCAGTACTTC. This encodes CASSLPGQGPYEQYF.

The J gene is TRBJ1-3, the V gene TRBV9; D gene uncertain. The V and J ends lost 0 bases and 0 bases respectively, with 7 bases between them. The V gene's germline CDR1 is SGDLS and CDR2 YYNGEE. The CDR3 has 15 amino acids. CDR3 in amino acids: CASSVGGYSGNTIYF. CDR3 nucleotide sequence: TGTGCCAGCAGCGTAGGAGGTTACTCTGGAAACACCATATATTTT.

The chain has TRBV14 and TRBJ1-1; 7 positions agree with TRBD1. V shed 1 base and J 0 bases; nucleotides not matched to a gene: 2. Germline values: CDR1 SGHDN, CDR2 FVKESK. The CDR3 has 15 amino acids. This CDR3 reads CASSQATGMNTEAFF. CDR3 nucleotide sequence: TGTGCCAGCAGCCAAGCGACAGGGATGAACACTGAAGCTTTCTTT.

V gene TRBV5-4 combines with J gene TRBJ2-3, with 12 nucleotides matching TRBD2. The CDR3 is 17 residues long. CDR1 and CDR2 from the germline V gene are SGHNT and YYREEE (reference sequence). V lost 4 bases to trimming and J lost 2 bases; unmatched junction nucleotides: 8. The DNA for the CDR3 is TGTGCCAGCAGCGTTCCTAGCGGGAGGGCCTCCACAGATACGCAGTATTTT. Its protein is CASSVPSGRASTDTQYF.

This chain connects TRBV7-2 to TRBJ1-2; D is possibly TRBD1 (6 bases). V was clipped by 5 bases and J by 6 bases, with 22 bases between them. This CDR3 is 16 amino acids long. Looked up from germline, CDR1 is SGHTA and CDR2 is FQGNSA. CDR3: CASSPDAAGTPNGYTF. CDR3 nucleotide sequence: TGTGCCAGCAGCCCCGACGCGGCGGGGACACCGAATGGCTACACCTTC.

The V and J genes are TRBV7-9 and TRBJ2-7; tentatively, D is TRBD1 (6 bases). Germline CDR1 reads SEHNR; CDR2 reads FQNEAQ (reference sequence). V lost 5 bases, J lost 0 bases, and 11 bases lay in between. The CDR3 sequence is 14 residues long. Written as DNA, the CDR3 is TGTGCCAGCAGCCAACAGGGCTTCTCCTACGAGCAGTACTTC. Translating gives CASSQQGFSYEQYF.

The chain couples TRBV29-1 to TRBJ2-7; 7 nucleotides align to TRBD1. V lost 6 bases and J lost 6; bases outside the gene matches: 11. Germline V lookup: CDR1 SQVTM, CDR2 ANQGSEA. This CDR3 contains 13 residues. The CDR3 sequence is CSVTNRDSREQYF. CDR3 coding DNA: TGCAGCGTCACCAACCGGGACAGTCGCGAGCAGTACTTC.

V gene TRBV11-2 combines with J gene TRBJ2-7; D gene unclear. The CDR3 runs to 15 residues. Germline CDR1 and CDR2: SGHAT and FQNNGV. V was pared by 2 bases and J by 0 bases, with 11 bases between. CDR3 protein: CASSLTSDSSYEQYF. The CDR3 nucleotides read TGTGCCAGCAGCTTAACATCCGATAGCTCCTACGAGCAGTACTTC.

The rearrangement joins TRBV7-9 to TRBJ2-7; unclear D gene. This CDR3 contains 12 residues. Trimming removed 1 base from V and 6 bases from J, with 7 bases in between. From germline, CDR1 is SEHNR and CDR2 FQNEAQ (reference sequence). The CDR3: CASSLENVEQYF. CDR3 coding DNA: TGTGCCAGCAGCTTAGAGAACGTCGAGCAGTACTTC. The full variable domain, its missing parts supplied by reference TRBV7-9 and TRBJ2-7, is DTGVSQNPRHKITKRGQNVTFRCDPISEHNRLYWYRQTLGQGPEFLTYFQNEAQLEKSRLLSDRFSAERPKGSFSTLEIQRTEQGDSAMYLCASSLENVEQYFGPGTRLTVT.